The entry that follows covers one T cell receptor (beta chain) sequence. Its antigen remains unidentified. Trimming took 6 bases from V and 0 from J; bases not matched to a gene: 5. CDR3 length equals 15 residues. Germline loops: CDR1 SGHTA, CDR2 FQGNSA. The data are from a study of early stage breast cancer tumors. Study details: The ER+/PR+/HER2- tumors included seven or eight ductal and a handful of lobular carcinomas. General study findings and limits: Tumors had about 2.3-fold higher T cell density than normal breast.

TCRdb's copy holds only in-frame clones and misses some; the assay was immunoSEQ multiplex PCR. The sample lists about 69,000 clones, 65% to 85% seen once, with approximately 4.5% in the top ten. Sequencing was done on a sample of blood. The TCR comes from a person aged 40 to 49 with breast cancer. This sequence joins TRBV7-2 and TRBJ2-1; 7 bases align to TRBD2. The CDR3 nucleotides are TGTGCCAGCAGGGCCGGGACTAACTCCTACAATGAGCAGTTCTTC. This translates into CASRAGTNSYNEQFF. Supplemented by reference TRBV7-2 and TRBJ2-1, the full variable domain reads GAGVSQSPSNKVTEKGKDVELRCDPISGHTALYWYRQSLGQGLEFLIYFQGNSAPDKSGLPSDRFSAERTGGSVSTLTIQRTQQEDSAVYLCASRAGTNSYNEQFFGPGTRLTVL.